In its sample, the clone carrying this T cell receptor (beta chain) was seen once. The antigen is not known. The sample is drawn from a study of T cell repertoires in cytomegalovirus infection. Across the whole study: CMV epitopes, recently identified HLA-C-restricted and well-studied HLA-B-restricted, were used. Based on public TCR beta signatures, there were indications of CMV infection and of a matching HLA type.

Study-level points and caveats: CMV-specific HLA-C-restricted TCR beta clonotypes dominated the ex vivo response. Summed public TCR beta family frequency identified CMV carriers bearing the relevant HLA.

V shed 2 bases, J shed 4 bases, and the junction held 4 bases outside the gene matches. CDR3 length: 14 residues. Germline CDR1 and CDR2: ENHRY and SYGVKD. TCRdb re-analysed the reads in MiXCR, keeping a single row per CDR3 protein. The sample comprises about a million distinct CDR3 sequences, roughly 30% of which are singletons, and 13% rests with the top ten. The clonotype originates from a human donor in good health (CMV status not recorded). Some clones in this sample may be carry-over from other donors' samples. This specimen was cultured CD8+ T cells from PBMCs, taken from culture after CMV antigen stimulation. The chain has TRBV10-3 and TRBJ1-2, with TRBD1 matching over 7 bases. The CDR3 DNA sequence: TGTGCCATCAGTGAGCGGGCAGGGGGCTATGGCTACACCTTC. It codes for CAISERAGGYGYTF.